These 23 T cell receptor beta chains originate from one sample sequenced in a study of cytomegalovirus exposure and HLA in healthy donors. In the PCR, 60 Vbeta and 13 Jbeta primers were used. Sequenced by immunoSEQ multiplex PCR; TCRdb stores in-frame clones only, minus some. The table lists under 150,000 clones, around 80% of them singletons, with around 2.4% in the top ten. Sequencing input: PBMCs. These receptors were collected from a man in his forties or fifties in good health and CMV-seronegative.

The chain carries TRBV27 and TRBJ2-2; D unresolved. The CDR3 spans 15 residues. Looked up from germline, CDR1 is MNHEY and CDR2 is SMNVEV (reference sequence). The V end was cut by 1 base, the J end by 0 bases, with 6 bases between. The chain's CDR3 is CASSLYRANTGELFF. In nucleotides, the CDR3 is TGTGCCAGCAGTTTATACAGAGCGAACACCGGGGAGCTGTTTTTT.

The rearrangement links TRBV4-1 to TRBJ1-6; D possibly corresponds to TRBD1 (6 bases). This CDR3 comprises 16 residues. CDR1 is MGHRA, CDR2 YSYEKL, per germline. The ends were cut back, 0 bases at V and 14 bases at J, with 20 bases in the middle. CDR3 in DNA: TGCGCCAGCAGCCAAGATCTGGGCCAGGGGCTGATATCCCTCCACTTT. Its translation: CASSQDLGQGLISLHF.

The chain is built from TRBV28 and TRBJ2-3; TRBD2 matches 8 bases. V shed 6 bases and J 3 bases; nucleotides not matched to a gene: 5. Germline CDR1 reads MDHEN; CDR2 reads SYDVKM. The CDR3 consists of 14 residues. CDR3 nucleotides: TGTGCCAGCAGACGGGGCGGGAGGACAGATACGCAGTATTTT. This sequence encodes CASRRGGRTDTQYF.

The J gene is TRBJ1-6, the V gene TRBV9; D unresolved. Trimming pared 4 bases from V and 9 bases from J, leaving 14 bases between. Germline V lookup: CDR1 SGDLS, CDR2 YYNGEE. The CDR3 covers 14 residues. DNA for the CDR3: TGTGCCAGCAGCCCCCGTATTTTTAGTTCACCCCTCCACTTT. It is translated as CASSPRIFSSPLHF.

The CDR3 sequence is CASSRGGGNQPQHF. CDR3 sequence (DNA): TGTGCCAGTAGTAGGGGGGGAGGCAATCAGCCCCAGCATTTT. The chain couples TRBV19 to TRBJ1-5; a possible D gene is TRBD1 (5 bases). V shed 4 bases and J shed 2 bases, with 9 bases lying between them. The CDR3 contains 14 residues. Germline values: CDR1 LNHDA, CDR2 SQIVND (reference sequence).

V usage is TRBV7-6 and J usage is TRBJ2-2; D gene uncertain. The CDR3 is made up of 13 amino acids. Germline loops: CDR1 SGHVS, CDR2 FNYEAQ. The germline V and J ends were trimmed by 6 bases and 4 bases, with 9 bases remaining between them. The CDR3 region is CASRLSGTGELFF. The CDR3 DNA sequence: TGTGCCAGCAGACTAAGTGGCACCGGGGAGCTGTTTTTT.

This clone showed up just once. CDR3 loop: CASSLYLGNTIYF. The CDR3 DNA reads TGTGCCAGCAGCTTGTATTTAGGAAACACCATATATTTT. The rearrangement uses TRBV5-4 and TRBJ1-3; D is unresolved. V shed 1 base and J shed 4 bases, with 6 bases lying between them. Germline V gene lookup returns CDR1 SGHNT and CDR2 YYREEE (reference sequence). CDR3 length equals 13 residues. Full variable domain (remainder filled in from reference TRBV5-4 and TRBJ1-3): ETGVTQSPTHLIKTRGQQVTLRCSSQSGHNTVSWYQQALGQGPQFIFQYYREEENGRGNFPPRFSGLQFPNYSSELNVNALELDDSALYLCASSLYLGNTIYFGEGSWLTVV.

This clone was observed a few times. The rearrangement uses TRBV5-6 and TRBJ1-1, with D unresolved. The CDR3 extends over 13 amino acids. V was trimmed by 4 bases and J by 7 bases, leaving 14 bases between them. The germline gives CDR1 SGHDT, CDR2 YYEEEE. This CDR3 reads CASSRPRLGEAFF. For the CDR3, the DNA is TGTGCCAGCAGCCGTCCCCGACTGGGTGAAGCTTTCTTT.

This rearrangement joins TRBV7-8 to TRBJ2-3; maybe TRBD2 (6 bases). The V gene lost 1 base and the J gene lost 3 bases, with 11 bases spanning the gap. The germline gives CDR1 SGHVS, CDR2 FQNEAQ. This CDR3 is built from 15 residues. The CDR3 spells CASSLDGGATDTQYF. The CDR3 DNA sequence: TGTGCCAGCAGCTTAGACGGCGGGGCAACAGATACGCAGTATTTT.

This clone came up a few times. Sequence at one end of the junction differs from germline and may be a read error. The chain has TRBV6-1 and TRBJ1-5; 12 nucleotides line up with TRBD1. Looked up from germline, CDR1 is MNHNS and CDR2 is SASEGT. The CDR3 has 12 residues. CDR3 amino acids: CASSLGTGGCDF. The CDR3 DNA reads TGTGCCAGCAGTCTCGGGACAGGGGGCTGTGATTTT.

This clone has a handful of counts. At the DNA level, this CDR3 is encoded by other sequences in the same sample as well. This sequence joins TRBV7-9 and TRBJ2-7; perhaps TRBD2 as D (6 bases). V lost 2 bases and J 7 bases, leaving 9 bases between the germline ends. Germline loops: CDR1 SEHNR, CDR2 FQNEAQ (reference sequence). The CDR3 spans 12 residues. Here the CDR3 reads CASSLSAGEQYF. CDR3 in DNA: TGTGCCAGCAGCTTATCAGCGGGTGAGCAGTACTTC.

This chain joins TRBV6-6 and TRBJ2-7; D possibly corresponds to TRBD2 (5 bases). This CDR3 region has 15 residues. Per the germline V gene, CDR1 is MNHNY and CDR2 is SVGAGI (reference sequence). The V gene lost 8 bases and the J gene lost 3 bases, with 20 bases spanning the gap. CDR3 nucleotide sequence: TGTGCCAGCCTCCCGCACGGGGAGTCGCACTACGAGCAGTACTTC. Translating gives CASLPHGESHYEQYF.

This chain uses TRBV9 with TRBJ2-1; 14 positions agree with TRBD2. CDR1 and CDR2 (germline): SGDLS, YYNGEE. With V trimmed by 4 bases and J by 7 bases, 7 bases remained unmatched. The CDR3 is made up of 16 amino acids. Written as DNA, the CDR3 is TGTGCCAGCAGCCCCTTAAGGACTAGCGGGGGGAATGAGCAGTTCTTC. Amino acids: CASSPLRTSGGNEQFF.

The chain recombines TRBV18 with TRBJ2-2; 13 nucleotides align to TRBD2. The CDR3 extends over 15 amino acids. The V and J ends lost 1 base and 8 bases, in that order; junction bases with no gene match: 1. The germline V gene has CDR1 KGHSH and CDR2 LQKENI. The CDR3 DNA sequence: TGTGCCAGCTCACCACGACTAGCGGGAGGTGGGGAGCTGTTTTTT. Residues: CASSPRLAGGGELFF. Variable domain in full (rest from reference TRBV18 and TRBJ2-2): NAGVMQNPRHLVRRRGQEARLRCSPMKGHSHVYWYRQLPEEGLKFMVYLQKENIIDESGMPKERFSAEFPKEGPSILRIQQVVRGDSAAYFCASSPRLAGGGELFFGEGSRLTVL.

The chain joins TRBV6-5 to TRBJ2-7; TRBD2 might be the D (6 bases). Germline CDR1 and CDR2: MNHEY and SVGAGI. The length of the CDR3 is 16 residues. V was trimmed by 0 bases and J by 0 bases, leaving 12 bases between them. CDR3 nucleotide sequence: TGTGCCAGCAGTTACTCCGGAGGGGTGGCCTCCTACGAGCAGTACTTC. This encodes CASSYSGGVASYEQYF.

The J gene is TRBJ1-1, the V gene TRBV15, with 9 bases aligning to TRBD1. This CDR3 region has 15 residues. Germline CDR1 and CDR2: LNHNV and YYDKDF (reference sequence). V shed 3 bases and J 3 bases; nucleotides not matched to a gene: 5. DNA of the CDR3: TGTGCCACCAGCAGCTTGGACAGGGGATACACTGAAGCTTTCTTT. Amino acids: CATSSLDRGYTEAFF.

The chain is built from TRBV28 and TRBJ1-5; D is uncertain. The V gene's germline CDR1 is MDHEN and CDR2 SYDVKM. Deletions cut 10 bases from V and 8 bases from J, with 15 bases between. The CDR3 sequence is 12 residues long. CDR3 in DNA: TGTGCCACTCGGGTGCCAGTTGAGCCCCAGCATTTT. Translating gives CATRVPVEPQHF.

This sequence joins TRBV2 and TRBJ2-1; TRBD1 aligns across 9 bases. Trimming removed 5 bases from V and 8 bases from J; junction bases left unmatched: 7. The CDR3 has 14 residues. Germline CDR1 reads SNHLY; CDR2 reads FYNNEI. In DNA form, the CDR3 reads TGTGCCAGCAGTAAAACAAGGACAGGGGATGAGCAGTTCTTC. Translated: CASSKTRTGDEQFF.

This clone was recorded once. The V call is TRBV7-8, the J call TRBJ1-2, with D uncertain. Germline CDR1 reads SGHVS; CDR2 reads FQNEAQ. The CDR3 loop spans 13 amino acids. V was cut by 1 base and J by 8 bases, with 11 bases left in between. CDR3 amino acids: CASSLENLAGYTF. The DNA of the CDR3 is TGTGCCAGCAGCTTAGAGAATCTAGCGGGCTACACCTTC.

The gene calls are TRBV19 and TRBJ2-7; 8 bases line up with TRBD2. Unmatched junction bases numbered 5, after V lost 8 bases and J lost 2 bases. The CDR3 contains 13 residues. Germline CDR1 and CDR2: LNHDA and SQIVND (reference sequence). CDR3 amino acids: CASSSGGAYEQYF. The CDR3 nucleotides are TGTGCCAGTTCCTCGGGGGGGGCCTACGAGCAGTACTTC.

The chain links TRBV5-1 to TRBJ1-1, with 10 bases fitting TRBD1. The CDR3 has 16 residues. The V gene end was trimmed by 4 bases and the J gene end by 4 bases; junction bases not matched to a gene: 10. The V gene's germline CDR1 is SGHRS and CDR2 YFSETQ. DNA of the CDR3: TGCGCCAGCAGCCATTACGTTGGGGACAGGGGCACTGAAGCTTTCTTT. Translated: CASSHYVGDRGTEAFF.

J is TRBJ2-2 and V is TRBV6-1; 7 bases line up with TRBD2. The CDR3 is 13 residues long. After removal of 6 bases from V and 5 bases from J, the junction contained 3 bases not matched to a gene. CDR1 MNHNS and CDR2 SASEGT come from the germline V gene. The CDR3 loop reads CASSRDYTGELFF. Here the CDR3 DNA reads TGTGCCAGCAGCCGGGACTATACCGGGGAGCTGTTTTTT.

The V and J genes are TRBV11-1 and TRBJ1-2; D may be TRBD1 (6 bases). The CDR3 is 13 residues long. Germline V gives CDR1 SGHAT, CDR2 FQDESV (reference sequence). V was pared by 1 base and J by 8 bases, with 11 bases between. The CDR3 sequence is CASSLGGGDGYTF. The CDR3 DNA reads as TGTGCCAGCAGCTTAGGAGGGGGAGACGGCTACACCTTC.